The T cell receptor beta chain under discussion was sequenced for a study of shared clonotypes between healthy human individuals. Study as a whole: Participating donors consisted of a couple of women and a few men aged 18 to 49. Three CD4 naive, three CD4 memory, two CD8 naive and one CD8 memory plate were used per donor.

The V end lost 4 bases, the J end lost 4 bases, and 3 bases lay between the germline ends. CDR1 is SNHLY and CDR2 is FYNNEI in the germline V gene. The CDR3 contains 11 residues. Of note for this clone: This may come from a read error, since a much larger clone is one base off. This sample includes further DNA sequences coding for the same CDR3.

The repertoire was sequenced with immunoSEQ multiplex PCR; TCRdb's copy has only in-frame clones and lacks some. The table lists 2 million to 2.5 million clones, over 90% of them singletons. The receptor's source is a man aged 18 to 29 in good health. Some clones in this sample may be carry-over from other donors' samples. The chain joins TRBV2 to TRBJ2-3; D is unclear. The sample consisted of naive CD4+ T cells from PBMCs. Subset given: CD45RA+ positively selected. The CDR3 loop is CASSVADTQYF. Here the CDR3 DNA reads TGTGCCAGCAGTGTAGCAGATACGCAGTATTTT.